This T cell receptor (beta chain) stems from a study of immune cell composition in non-small cell lung cancer. On the study more broadly: Tumours were mainly lung adenocarcinoma or squamous cell carcinoma.

The normal lung sample lay at least 3 cm, and maximally far, from the tumour. Genomic DNA came from frozen unsorted single-cell suspensions. TCRdb keeps only in-frame clones here, not all; method: immunoSEQ multiplex PCR. The sample includes about 6,100 clones, approximately 70% of them seen just once. Details on this clone: Its antigen is undetermined.

Study-wide results and limits: It was not proven that tumour-reactive clones equal dominant tumour-associated clones. No significant correlation existed between pack-years smoked and tumour clonality.

Source material: non-adjacent lung tissue. This sequence was found in a human donor with non-small cell lung cancer.

CDR3 amino acids: CASSPPGRGGWGYTF. The DNA of the CDR3 is TGTGCCAGCAGCCCCCCAGGGCGGGGGGGCTGGGGCTACACCTTC. The V gene is TRBV14, the J gene TRBJ1-2; perhaps TRBD1 as D (6 bases). Germline loops: CDR1 SGHDN, CDR2 FVKESK. The CDR3 spans 15 residues. V lost 4 bases and J lost 8, with 20 bases in between.